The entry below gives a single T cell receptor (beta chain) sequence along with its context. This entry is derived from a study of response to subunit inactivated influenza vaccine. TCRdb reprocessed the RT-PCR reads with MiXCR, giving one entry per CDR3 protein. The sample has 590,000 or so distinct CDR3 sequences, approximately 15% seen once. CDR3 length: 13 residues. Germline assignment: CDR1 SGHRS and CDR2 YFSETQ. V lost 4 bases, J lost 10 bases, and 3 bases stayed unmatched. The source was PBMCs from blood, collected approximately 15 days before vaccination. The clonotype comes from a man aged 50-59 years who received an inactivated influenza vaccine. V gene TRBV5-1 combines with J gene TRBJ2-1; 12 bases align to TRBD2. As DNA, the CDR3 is TGCGCCAGCAGCCCGACTAGCGGGGGAGAGCAGTTCTTC. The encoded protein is CASSPTSGGEQFF.